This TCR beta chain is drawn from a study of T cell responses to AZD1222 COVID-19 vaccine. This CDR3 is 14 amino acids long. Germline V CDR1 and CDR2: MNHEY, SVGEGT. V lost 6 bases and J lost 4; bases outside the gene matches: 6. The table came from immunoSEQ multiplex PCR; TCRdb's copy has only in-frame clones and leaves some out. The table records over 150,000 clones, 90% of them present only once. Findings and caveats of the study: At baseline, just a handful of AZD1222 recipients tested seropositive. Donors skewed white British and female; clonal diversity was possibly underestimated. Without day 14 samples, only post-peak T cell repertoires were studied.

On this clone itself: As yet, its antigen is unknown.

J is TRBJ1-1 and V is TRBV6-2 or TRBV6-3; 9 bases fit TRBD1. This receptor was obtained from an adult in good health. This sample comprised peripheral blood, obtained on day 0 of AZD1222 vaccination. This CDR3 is CASSPTGGSTEAFF. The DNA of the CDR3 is TGTGCCAGCAGCCCGACAGGGGGGAGCACTGAAGCTTTCTTT.